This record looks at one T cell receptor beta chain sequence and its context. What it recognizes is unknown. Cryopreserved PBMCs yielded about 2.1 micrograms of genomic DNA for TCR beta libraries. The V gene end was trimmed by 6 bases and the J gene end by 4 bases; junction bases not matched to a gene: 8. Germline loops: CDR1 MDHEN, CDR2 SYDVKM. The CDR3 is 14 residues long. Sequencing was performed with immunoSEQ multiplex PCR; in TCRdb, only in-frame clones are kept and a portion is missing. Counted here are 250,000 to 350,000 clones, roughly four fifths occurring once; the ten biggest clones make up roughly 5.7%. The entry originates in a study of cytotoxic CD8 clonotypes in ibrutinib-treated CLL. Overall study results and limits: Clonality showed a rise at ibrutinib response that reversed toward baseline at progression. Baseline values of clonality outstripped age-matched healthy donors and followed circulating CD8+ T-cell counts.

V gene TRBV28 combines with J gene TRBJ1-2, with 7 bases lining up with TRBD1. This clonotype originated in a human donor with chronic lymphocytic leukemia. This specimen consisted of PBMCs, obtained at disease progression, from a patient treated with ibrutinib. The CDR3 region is CASRATGQRYGYTF. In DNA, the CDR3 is TGTGCCAGCAGGGCGACAGGGCAGCGCTATGGCTACACCTTC.